The clone carrying this TCR beta chain was observed a single time. The record originates from a study of blood T cell repertoires in COVID-19. Background on the study: The United States, Italy and Spain were the sources of the acute and convalescent COVID-19 samples. PBMCs, B-cell-depleted T cells, or T cells were the source of the cDNA or gDNA that made up the material.

Trimming took 2 bases from V and 0 from J, leaving 16 bases between them. This CDR3 is built from 17 residues. Germline V gives CDR1 KGHDR, CDR2 SFDVKD. Original processing notes: Estimation of nucleated cell counts was performed using reference gene primer amplification. TCRdb's table, derived via immunoSEQ multiplex PCR, lists solely in-frame clones and lacks some. V and J calls plus clone size are reproduced from that table; the DNA served to infer D and trimming. The sample consists of more than 85,000 clones, 82% of them appearing once. This clonotype originated in a man older than 75 with acute or convalescent COVID-19. Sequencing was carried out using peripheral blood. The chain employs TRBV24-1 and TRBJ2-7, with a possible D match to TRBD2 (5 bases). This CDR3 reads CATSDSTHLRDSYEQYF. CDR3 sequence (DNA): TGTGCCACCAGTGATTCGACGCATCTGAGGGACTCCTACGAGCAGTACTTC.